The TCR beta chain described here comes from a study of blood T cell repertoires in COVID-19. Study-level information: The samples span acute and convalescent COVID-19 from the United States, Italy and Spain. The cDNA or gDNA used as material had been derived from T cells, B-cell-depleted T cells, or PBMCs.

In the authors' workflow: Cell counts per sample came from amplifying reference gene primers. Libraries were prepared by immunoSEQ multiplex PCR; TCRdb keeps only in-frame clonotypes and omits some of them. V and J calls and clone size are as listed in that table; D and trimming were resolved from the DNA. The table has 40,000 to 60,000 clones, 70% to 85% seen once. Germline lookup yields CDR1 SGHRS and CDR2 YFSETQ. V lost 0 bases and J lost 7, with 14 bases in between. The CDR3 length is 15 residues. The sequence was obtained from a human donor in a cohort sampled during active COVID-19. The sequencing input was peripheral blood. The V call is TRBV5-1, the J call TRBJ1-3; D unresolved. In DNA, the CDR3 is TGCGCCAGCAGCTTGGCCGAGGCGGGGTCCAACACCATATATTTT. Translated, it gives CASSLAEAGSNTIYF.